The subject of this entry is one TCR beta chain. Other DNA sequences in this specimen translate into the identical CDR3. TCRdb keeps only in-frame clones here, not all; method: immunoSEQ multiplex PCR. The data contain about 540,000 clones, about 84% of them singletons. This entry is derived from a study of shared T cell receptors in the human thymus. V was pared by 6 bases and J by 2 bases, with 14 bases between. The germline gives CDR1 MNHEY, CDR2 SMNVEV (reference sequence). The CDR3 is made up of 16 amino acids. This same sample was also part of a study on human thymus T cells.

Source material: thymocytes. This TCR derives from a boy younger than two with a congenital heart defect. This rearrangement joins TRBV27 to TRBJ2-6; D is perhaps TRBD1 (5 bases). The CDR3 protein is CASRAGLTAGANVLTF. The DNA of the CDR3 is TGTGCCAGCAGGGCAGGGTTAACTGCTGGGGCCAACGTCCTGACTTTC.